The present T cell receptor beta chain was sequenced within a study of cytomegalovirus exposure and HLA in healthy donors. Of note for this clone: Its antigen is still unknown.

Primers included in the PCR were 60 Vbeta and 13 Jbeta primers. Sequencing was performed with immunoSEQ multiplex PCR; in TCRdb, only in-frame clones are kept and a portion is missing. The data hold about 130,000 clones, with 83% observed a single time. Each donor's status was that of a healthy bone marrow donor. General study results and limits: With DRB1 most and HLA-C fewest, TCR association rates differed between HLA loci in a later analysis. Another analysis was done later, and it associated fewer than 20,000 TCR beta sequences with HLA alleles at 0.05 false discovery rate.

V lost 9 bases and J 4 bases, leaving 16 bases between the germline ends. CDR3 length equals 13 residues. CDR1 is WNHNN and CDR2 is SYGVQD in the germline V gene (reference sequence). The clonotype originates from a middle-aged woman in good health and CMV-seropositive. V gene TRBV10-1 combines with J gene TRBJ2-7, with TRBD2 as a possible D gene (6 bases). Sequencing was done on a sample of PBMCs. The CDR3 here is CARESTGGYEQYF. CDR3 sequence (DNA): TGCGCCAGAGAATCAACCGGGGGTTACGAGCAGTACTTC.